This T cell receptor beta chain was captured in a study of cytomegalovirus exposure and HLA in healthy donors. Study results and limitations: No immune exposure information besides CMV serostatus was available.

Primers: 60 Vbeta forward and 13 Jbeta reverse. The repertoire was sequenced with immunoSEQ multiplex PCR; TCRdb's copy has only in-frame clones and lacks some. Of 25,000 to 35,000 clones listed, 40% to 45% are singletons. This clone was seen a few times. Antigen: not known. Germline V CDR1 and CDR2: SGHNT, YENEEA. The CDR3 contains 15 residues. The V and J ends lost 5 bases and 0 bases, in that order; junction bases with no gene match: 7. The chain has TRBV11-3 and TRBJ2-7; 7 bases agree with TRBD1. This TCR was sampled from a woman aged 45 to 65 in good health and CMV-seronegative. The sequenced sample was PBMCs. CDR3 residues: CASSPTGTFSYEQYF. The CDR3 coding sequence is TGTGCCAGCAGCCCGACAGGGACCTTCTCCTACGAGCAGTACTTC.